Included here is one T cell receptor beta chain sequence, with context. Its antigen is as yet unknown. This entry is derived from a study of T cell responses to AZD1222 COVID-19 vaccine. Whole-study results and caveats: Breadth and depth of Spike-specific TCRs rose after two AZD1222 doses. Nearly half of unique spike-specific TCRs reportedly avoided B.1.351 and B.1.1.7 mutated regions.

CDR3 size: 12 residues. The germline gives CDR1 LGHNA, CDR2 YNFKEQ. Trimming shortened V by 4 bases and J by 8 bases, and 11 bases separated the two germline ends. Generated by immunoSEQ multiplex PCR, the TCRdb table keeps only in-frame clones and is missing some. Of some 200,000 clones in the sample, about 94% were seen once. The chain uses TRBV4-2 and TRBJ1-1; the D is unclear. This receptor was obtained from an adult who received the MenACWY meningococcal vaccine as a control. Specimen: peripheral blood, collected 28 days after the second dose of the MenACWY control vaccine. The CDR3 reads CASSRSVGEAFF. In DNA, the CDR3 is TGTGCCAGCAGCCGGTCAGTGGGGGAAGCTTTCTTT.